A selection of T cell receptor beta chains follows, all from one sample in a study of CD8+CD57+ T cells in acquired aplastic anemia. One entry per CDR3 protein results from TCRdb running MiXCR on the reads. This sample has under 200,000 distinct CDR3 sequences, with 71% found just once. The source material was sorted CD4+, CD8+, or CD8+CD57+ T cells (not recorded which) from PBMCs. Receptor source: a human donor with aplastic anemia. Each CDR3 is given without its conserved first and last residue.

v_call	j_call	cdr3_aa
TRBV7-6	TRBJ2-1	ASSLRAYNGDEQF
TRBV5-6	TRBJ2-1	ASSYGTGNEQF
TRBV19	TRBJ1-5	ASSIRRQGRNQPQH
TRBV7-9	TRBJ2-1	ASSLRRTGSMNTEAF
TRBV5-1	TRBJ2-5	ASSGFQETQY
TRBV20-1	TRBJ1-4	SAFRQGVKEKLF
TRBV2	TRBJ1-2	ASSGSGQGGCT
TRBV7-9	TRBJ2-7	ASSLLADEQY
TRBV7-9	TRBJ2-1	ASSFRHYNEQF
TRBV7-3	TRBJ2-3	ASSPTSGGKPDTQY
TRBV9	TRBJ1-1	ASSSRATEAF
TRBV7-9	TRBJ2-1	ASSFTYRDNEQF
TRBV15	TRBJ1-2	ATSRGGAALNYGYT
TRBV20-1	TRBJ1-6	SASPGRDNSPLH
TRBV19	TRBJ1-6	ASNSRGQNSPLH
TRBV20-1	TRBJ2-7	SGSGGSYEQY
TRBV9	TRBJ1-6	ASSPGRINSPLH
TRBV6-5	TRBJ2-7	ASSYSVAGGREQY
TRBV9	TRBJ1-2	ASSVDKGSVYGYT
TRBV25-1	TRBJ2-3	ASSIGNTQY
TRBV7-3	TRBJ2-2	ASSLRSGRGTGELF
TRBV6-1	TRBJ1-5	ASSDGPAQRPQH
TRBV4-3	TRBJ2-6	ASSQAKGSGANVLT
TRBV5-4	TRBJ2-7	ASSRMQGSSYEQY
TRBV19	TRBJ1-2	ASRQVDYGYT
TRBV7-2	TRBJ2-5	ASSLTRTEVETQY
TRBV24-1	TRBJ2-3	AASDTRAADTQY
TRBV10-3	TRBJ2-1	AIRGTDSYNEQF
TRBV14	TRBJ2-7	ASSHHGASYEQY
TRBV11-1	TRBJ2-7	ATRKGSGDYEQY
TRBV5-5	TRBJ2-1	ASTRGGGMDEQF
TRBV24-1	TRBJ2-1	ATSDFSTGYNEQF
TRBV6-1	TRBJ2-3	ASSVGEGSTDTQY
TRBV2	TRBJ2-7	ASSPGLADEQY
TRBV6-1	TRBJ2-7	ASSDRGLSYEQY
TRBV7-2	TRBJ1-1	ASSLGAGLGTEAF
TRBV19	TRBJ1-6	ASNLGTGTSRGSPLH
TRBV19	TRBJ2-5	ASSEGGNRETQY
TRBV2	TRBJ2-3	ATLIPPTAPTSTDTQY
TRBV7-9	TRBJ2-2	ASSSGTSGNTGELF
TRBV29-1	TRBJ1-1	SVAGQGIGNTEAF
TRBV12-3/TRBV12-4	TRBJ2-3	ASSFGDSTDTQY
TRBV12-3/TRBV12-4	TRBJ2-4	ASAWDDRGGGIQY
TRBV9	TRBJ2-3	ASSGKGEGSADTQY
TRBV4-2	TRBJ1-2	ASSQGGSGDGYT
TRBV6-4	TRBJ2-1	ASSDSRGGNNEQF
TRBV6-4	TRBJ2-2	ASSGQGGDTGELF
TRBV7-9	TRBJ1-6	ASSYGQGLALH
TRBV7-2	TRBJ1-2	ASSLTDRYGYT
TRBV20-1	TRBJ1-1	SARDDPDGWSTEAF
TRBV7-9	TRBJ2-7	ASSFRDWGRYEQY
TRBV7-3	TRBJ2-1	ASSLNLGGNEQF
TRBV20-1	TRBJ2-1	SARSTSGRGYNEQF